This T cell receptor beta chain was sequenced in a study of T-cell memory formation after mild COVID-19. This clonotype was counted only a few times. The antigen is unknown. CDR1 SGHDT and CDR2 YYEEEE come from the germline V gene. The CDR3 has 16 residues. Trimming removed 3 bases from V and 2 bases from J, with 17 bases in between. Study-wide results and limits: Mainly CM and EM harbored the contracting CD4+ clones; mainly EMRA harbored the CD8+ ones. Confirmation was lacking for SARS-CoV-2 specificity of second-wave clones that peaked on day 37. CD4+ bias marked clones expanding day 15 to 37, unlike balanced contracting clones.

TCR alpha and TCR beta cDNA libraries carrying sample barcodes and UMIs were produced by 5'RACE using constant-segment primers. TCRdb re-analysed the 5' RACE reads in MiXCR, keeping a single row per CDR3 protein. This sample has approximately 400,000 distinct CDR3 sequences; 18% occur once, and the top ten carry 20% to 25%. Sequenced material: PBMCs or a T cell subset sorted from them (not recorded which). This TCR derives from a young man who had mild COVID-19 (a few samples of this study predate the infection). Cell type and time point are not known. The chain employs TRBV5-6 and TRBJ1-1; tentatively, D is TRBD1 (5 bases). CDR3 amino acids: CASSSGSRPGNTEAFF. The CDR3 bases are TGTGCCAGCAGCTCAGGGAGTCGTCCGGGTAACACTGAAGCTTTCTTT.